The rows below give T cell receptor beta chains drawn from one sample of a study of post-analysis software for immune sequencing data. TCRdb re-called the PCR reads with MiXCR, one entry per CDR3 protein. The profile shows about 540,000 distinct CDR3 sequences, around 31% of them singletons. What was sequenced was blood. These receptors were collected from a girl younger than 18 with multiple sclerosis. CDR3s include the opening cysteine and the closing phenylalanine or tryptophan. D genes are given only for firm matches. Expanded clones get a size class; other rows say once, few or many, or leave the size out.

TRBJ2-5 | TRBV4-1 | TRBD1 | NA | CASSQVGTGGLREQYF | TGCGCCAGCAGCCAAGTGGGGACAGGGGGCCTACGGGAGCAGTACTTC
TRBJ2-7 | TRBV24-1 | NA | few | CATSEMGTYEQYF | TGTGCCACCAGTGAGATGGGTACCTACGAGCAGTACTTC
TRBJ2-2 | TRBV6-1 | NA | NA | CASTSDGGELFF | TGTGCCAGCACCTCGGACGGCGGGGAGCTGTTTTTT
TRBJ2-7 | TRBV7-6 | TRBD1 | NA | CASSPRPGQVVYEQYF | TGTGCCAGCAGCCCTAGACCGGGACAGGTCGTCTACGAGCAGTACTTC
TRBJ2-7 | TRBV3-1 | NA | NA | CASSPGGATVNPGALYEQYF | TGTGCCAGCAGCCCAGGCGGGGCGACAGTCAACCCGGGGGCCCTTTACGAGCAGTACTTC
TRBJ1-1 | TRBV11-2 | NA | NA | CTSSLIDTEAFF | TGTACCAGCAGCTTAATCGACACTGAAGCTTTCTTT
TRBJ2-3 | TRBV24-1 | TRBD2 | NA | CATSPGRYGADTQYF | TGTGCCACCAGTCCCGGGAGGTATGGTGCAGATACGCAGTATTTT
TRBJ2-5 | TRBV7-3 | TRBD2 | few | CASSPYMGGQETQYF | TGTGCCAGCAGCCCATACATGGGGGGGCAAGAGACCCAGTACTTC
TRBJ1-5 | TRBV5-6 | TRBD1 | once | CASSSERDRLLSDQPQHF | TGTGCCAGCAGCTCGGAGCGGGACAGGCTCCTCTCGGATCAGCCCCAGCATTTT
TRBJ2-1 | TRBV3-1 | TRBD2 | NA | CASSQGRGGGNEQFF | TGTGCCAGCAGCCAAGGGCGGGGGGGCGGAAATGAGCAGTTCTTC
TRBJ2-7 | TRBV20-1 | NA | NA | CSAMAGLGNNEQYF | TGCAGTGCCATGGCCGGGCTCGGTAACAATGAGCAGTACTTC
TRBJ1-4 | TRBV4-1 | TRBD1 | once | CASSRVQGEKLFF | TGCGCCAGCAGCCGGGTACAGGGGGAAAAACTGTTTTTT
TRBJ1-1 | TRBV11-2 | TRBD1 | NA | CASSSGQVWINTEAFF | TGTGCCAGCAGCTCCGGACAGGTCTGGATTAACACTGAAGCTTTCTTT
TRBJ1-5 | TRBV3-1 | NA | NA | CASTPGRGIGQPQHF | TGTGCCAGCACCCCGGGCAGGGGTATTGGGCAGCCCCAGCATTTT
TRBJ2-5 | TRBV15 | NA | few | CATSSHGSAQETQYF | TGTGCCACCAGCTCACATGGGTCGGCTCAAGAGACCCAGTACTTC
TRBJ1-1 | TRBV4-2 | TRBD1 | few | CASSQDRGLNTEAFF | TGTGCCAGCAGCCAAGACAGGGGGTTGAACACTGAAGCTTTCTTT